This T cell receptor (beta chain) was observed in a study of early T cells in non-severe SARS-CoV-2 infection. Background on the study: Sequenced bulk RNA came from whole blood that was unsorted, and chains were unpaired. Study-level points and caveats: VDJdb matches were skewed toward anti-spike CD8 T cell responses.

Researchers tagged individual cDNA molecules with unique molecular identifiers. TCRdb independently ran MiXCR on the 5' RACE reads; one entry per CDR3 protein. This sample yields approximately 81,000 distinct CDR3 sequences, of which around 15% are seen a single time; under 4% belongs to the top ten. Concerning this clonotype itself: The target antigen is unknown.

The CDR3 loop spans 12 amino acids. CDR1 SGHNT and CDR2 YENEEA come from the germline V gene. V dropped 5 bases and J dropped 9 bases, with 11 bases sitting between them. The sample taken for sequencing was whole blood. This clonotype was sampled from an adult who was a healthcare worker with PCR-confirmed SARS-CoV-2 infection or an uninfected control (not recorded which). The chain joins TRBV11-3 to TRBJ2-1; D not certain. Here the CDR3 reads CASSPPRTEQFF. For the CDR3, the DNA is TGTGCCAGCAGCCCCCCTCGTACTGAGCAGTTCTTC. Drawing the rest from reference TRBV11-3 and TRBJ2-1, the complete variable domain is EAGVVQSPRYKIIEKKQPVAFWCNPISGHNTLYWYLQNLGQGPELLIRYENEEAVDDSQLPKDRFSAERLKGVDSTLKIQPAELGDSAVYLCASSPPRTEQFFGPGTRLTVL.